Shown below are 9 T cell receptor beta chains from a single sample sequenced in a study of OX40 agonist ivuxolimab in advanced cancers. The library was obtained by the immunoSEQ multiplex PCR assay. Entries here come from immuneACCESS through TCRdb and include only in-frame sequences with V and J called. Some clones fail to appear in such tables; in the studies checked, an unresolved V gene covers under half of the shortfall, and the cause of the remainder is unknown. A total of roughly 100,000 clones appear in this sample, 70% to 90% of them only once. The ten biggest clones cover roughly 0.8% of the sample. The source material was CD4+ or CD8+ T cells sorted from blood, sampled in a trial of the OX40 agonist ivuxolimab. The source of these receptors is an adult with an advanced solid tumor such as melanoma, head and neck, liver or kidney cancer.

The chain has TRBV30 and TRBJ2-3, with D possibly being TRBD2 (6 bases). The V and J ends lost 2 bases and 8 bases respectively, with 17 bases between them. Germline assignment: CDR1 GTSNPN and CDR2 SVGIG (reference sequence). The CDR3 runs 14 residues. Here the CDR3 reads CAWSTPGVPFTQYF. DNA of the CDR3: TGTGCCTGGAGTACTCCGGGAGTCCCATTTACGCAGTATTTT.

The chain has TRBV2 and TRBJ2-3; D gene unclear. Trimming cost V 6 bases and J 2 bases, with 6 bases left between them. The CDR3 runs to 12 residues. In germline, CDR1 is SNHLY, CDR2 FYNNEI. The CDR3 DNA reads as TGTGCCAGCAGGGCTACCACAGATACGCAGTATTTT. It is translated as CASRATTDTQYF.

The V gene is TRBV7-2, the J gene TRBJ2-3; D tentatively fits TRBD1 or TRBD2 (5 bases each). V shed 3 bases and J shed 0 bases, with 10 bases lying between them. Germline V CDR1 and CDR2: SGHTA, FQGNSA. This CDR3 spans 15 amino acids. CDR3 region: CASSFGTVSTDTQYF. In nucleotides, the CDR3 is TGTGCCAGCAGCTTCGGGACGGTTAGCACAGATACGCAGTATTTT.

CDR3 region: CAIKQGVHEKLFF. The DNA of the CDR3 is TGTGCCATCAAACAGGGGGTCCATGAAAAACTGTTTTTT. J is TRBJ1-4 and V is TRBV10-3; 8 positions match TRBD1. CDR1 ENHRY and CDR2 SYGVKD come from the germline V gene. The CDR3 has 13 amino acids. J gave up 6 bases and V 7 bases, and 4 bases lay outside the gene matches.

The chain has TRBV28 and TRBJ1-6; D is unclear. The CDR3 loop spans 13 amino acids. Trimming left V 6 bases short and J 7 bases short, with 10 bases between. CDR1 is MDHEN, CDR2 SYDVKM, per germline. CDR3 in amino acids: CASSSTLNSPLHF. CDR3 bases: TGTGCCAGCAGCTCCACCTTAAATTCACCCCTCCACTTT.

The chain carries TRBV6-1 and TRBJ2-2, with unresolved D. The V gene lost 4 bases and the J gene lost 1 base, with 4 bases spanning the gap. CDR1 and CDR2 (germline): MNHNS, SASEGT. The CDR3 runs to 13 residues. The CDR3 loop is CASSVQNTGELFF. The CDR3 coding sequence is TGTGCCAGCAGTGTACAGAACACCGGGGAGCTGTTTTTT.

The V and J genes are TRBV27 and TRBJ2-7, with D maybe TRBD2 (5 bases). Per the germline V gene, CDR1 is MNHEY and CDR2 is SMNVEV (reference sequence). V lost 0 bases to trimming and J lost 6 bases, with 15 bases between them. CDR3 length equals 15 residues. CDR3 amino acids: CASSLSRVTNGEQYF. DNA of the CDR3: TGTGCCAGCAGTTTATCGAGGGTCACGAACGGCGAGCAGTACTTC.

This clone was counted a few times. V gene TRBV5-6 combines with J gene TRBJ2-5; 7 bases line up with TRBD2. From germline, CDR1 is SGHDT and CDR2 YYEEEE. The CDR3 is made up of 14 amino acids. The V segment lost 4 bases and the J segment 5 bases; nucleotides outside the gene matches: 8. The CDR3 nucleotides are TGTGCCAGCAGCCCTCTCGGAGCGGGGGAGACCCAGTACTTC. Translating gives CASSPLGAGETQYF.

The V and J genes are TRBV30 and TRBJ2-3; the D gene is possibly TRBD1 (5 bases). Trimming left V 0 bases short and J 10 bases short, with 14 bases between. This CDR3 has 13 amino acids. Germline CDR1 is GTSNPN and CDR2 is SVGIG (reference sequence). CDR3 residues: CAWSVRKGWAQYF. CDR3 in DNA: TGTGCCTGGAGTGTACGTAAGGGGTGGGCGCAGTATTTT.